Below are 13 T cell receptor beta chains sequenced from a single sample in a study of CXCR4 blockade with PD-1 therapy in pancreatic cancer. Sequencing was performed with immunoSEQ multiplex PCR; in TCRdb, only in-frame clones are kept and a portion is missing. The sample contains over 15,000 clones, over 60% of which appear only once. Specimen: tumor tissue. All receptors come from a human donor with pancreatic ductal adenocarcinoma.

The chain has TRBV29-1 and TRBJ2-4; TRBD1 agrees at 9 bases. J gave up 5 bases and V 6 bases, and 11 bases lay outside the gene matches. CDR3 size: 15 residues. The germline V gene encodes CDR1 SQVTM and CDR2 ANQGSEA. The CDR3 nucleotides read TGCAGCGTCCTGTCAGGGACAGGGCGGGAAAACATTCAGTACTTC. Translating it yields CSVLSGTGRENIQYF.

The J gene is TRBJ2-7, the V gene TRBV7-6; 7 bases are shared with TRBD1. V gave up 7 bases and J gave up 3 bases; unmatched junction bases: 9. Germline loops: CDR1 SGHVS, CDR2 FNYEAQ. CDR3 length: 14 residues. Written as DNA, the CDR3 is TGTGCCAGCACCGGGACAGTTAATGGCTACGAGCAGTACTTC. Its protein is CASTGTVNGYEQYF.

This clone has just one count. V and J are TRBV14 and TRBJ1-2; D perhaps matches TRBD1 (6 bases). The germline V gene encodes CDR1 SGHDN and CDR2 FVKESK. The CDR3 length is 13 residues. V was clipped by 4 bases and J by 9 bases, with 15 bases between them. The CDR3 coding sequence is TGTGCCAGCAGCCCCCGGACAGTCCGGAGCTACACCTTC. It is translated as CASSPRTVRSYTF. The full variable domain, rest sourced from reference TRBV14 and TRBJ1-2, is EAGVTQFPSHSVIEKGQTVTLRCDPISGHDNLYWYRRVMGKEIKFLLHFVKESKQDESGMPNNRFLAERTGGTYSTLKVQPAELEDSGVYFCASSPRTVRSYTFGSGTRLTVV.

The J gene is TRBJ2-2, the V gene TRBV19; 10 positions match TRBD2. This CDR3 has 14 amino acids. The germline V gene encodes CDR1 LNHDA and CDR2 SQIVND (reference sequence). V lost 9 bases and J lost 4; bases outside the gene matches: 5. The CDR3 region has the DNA TGTGCCAGCTATAGCGGGAGGTTCACCGGGGAGCTGTTTTTT. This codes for CASYSGRFTGELFF.

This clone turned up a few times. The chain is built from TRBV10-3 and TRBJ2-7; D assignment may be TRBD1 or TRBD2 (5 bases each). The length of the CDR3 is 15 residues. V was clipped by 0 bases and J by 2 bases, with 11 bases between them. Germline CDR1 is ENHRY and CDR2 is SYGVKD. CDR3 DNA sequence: TGTGCCATCAGTGAGTCCTGGGACGTAGCCTACGAGCAGTACTTC. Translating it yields CAISESWDVAYEQYF.

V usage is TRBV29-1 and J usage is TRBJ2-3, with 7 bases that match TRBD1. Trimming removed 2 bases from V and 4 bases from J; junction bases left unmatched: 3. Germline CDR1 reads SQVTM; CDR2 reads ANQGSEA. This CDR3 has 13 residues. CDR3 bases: TGCAGCGTTGAAAAGGGACAGTCAGATACGCAGTATTTT. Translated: CSVEKGQSDTQYF.

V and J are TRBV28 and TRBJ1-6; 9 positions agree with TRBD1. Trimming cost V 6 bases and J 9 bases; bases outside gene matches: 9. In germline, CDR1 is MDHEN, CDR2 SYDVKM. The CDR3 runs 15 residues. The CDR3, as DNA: TGTGCCAGCAGCTCGGGACAGGGAGTAGCTTCACCCCTCCACTTT. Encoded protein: CASSSGQGVASPLHF. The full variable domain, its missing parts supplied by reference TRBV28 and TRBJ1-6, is DVKVTQSSRYLVKRTGEKVFLECVQDMDHENMFWYRQDPGLGLRLIYFSYDVKMKEKGDIPEGYSVSREKKERFSLILESASTNQTSMYLCASSSGQGVASPLHFGNGTRLTVT.

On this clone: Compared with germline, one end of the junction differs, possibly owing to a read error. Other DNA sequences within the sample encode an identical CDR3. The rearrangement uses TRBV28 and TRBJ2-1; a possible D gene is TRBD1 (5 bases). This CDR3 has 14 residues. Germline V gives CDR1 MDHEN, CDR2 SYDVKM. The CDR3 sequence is CASSPTTGWDEQFF. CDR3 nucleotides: TGTGCCAGCAGTCCAACTACAGGATGGGATGAACAGTTCTTC. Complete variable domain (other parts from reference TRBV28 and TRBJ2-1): DVKVTQSSRYLVKRTGEKVFLECVQDMDHENMFWYRQDPGLGLRLIYFSYDVKMKEKGDIPEGYSVSREKKERFSLILESASTNQTSMYLCASSPTTGWDEQFFGPGTRLTVL.

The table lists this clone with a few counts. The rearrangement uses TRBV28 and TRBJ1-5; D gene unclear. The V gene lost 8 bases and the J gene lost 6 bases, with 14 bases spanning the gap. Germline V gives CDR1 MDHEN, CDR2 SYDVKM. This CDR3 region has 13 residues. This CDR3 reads CASVPLMGQPQHF. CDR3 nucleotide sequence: TGTGCCAGCGTGCCCCTAATGGGTCAGCCCCAGCATTTT.

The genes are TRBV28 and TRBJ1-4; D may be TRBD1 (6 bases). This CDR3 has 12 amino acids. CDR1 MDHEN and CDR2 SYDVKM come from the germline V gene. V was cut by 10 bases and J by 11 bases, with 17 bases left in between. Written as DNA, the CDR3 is TGTGCCACCAAAGGGGGGGGAGGGAAACTGTTTTTT. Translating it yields CATKGGGGKLFF. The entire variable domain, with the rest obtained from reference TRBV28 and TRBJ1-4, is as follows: DVKVTQSSRYLVKRTGEKVFLECVQDMDHENMFWYRQDPGLGLRLIYFSYDVKMKEKGDIPEGYSVSREKKERFSLILESASTNQTSMYLCATKGGGGKLFFGSGTQLSVL.

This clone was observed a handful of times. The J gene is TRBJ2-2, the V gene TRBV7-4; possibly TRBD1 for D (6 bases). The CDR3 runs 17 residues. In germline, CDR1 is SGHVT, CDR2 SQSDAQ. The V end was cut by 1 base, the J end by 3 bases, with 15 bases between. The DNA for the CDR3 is TGTGCCAGCAGCTTAGGGGGACCACCAGGGGACACCGGGGAGCTGTTTTTT. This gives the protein CASSLGGPPGDTGELFF.

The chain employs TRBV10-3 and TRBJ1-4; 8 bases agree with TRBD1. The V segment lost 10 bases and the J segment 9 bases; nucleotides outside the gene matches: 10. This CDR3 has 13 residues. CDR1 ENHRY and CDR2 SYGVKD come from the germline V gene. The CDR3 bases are TGTGCCACCGGGGGGCAGGGGGCTCAAAAACTGTTTTTT. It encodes CATGGQGAQKLFF.

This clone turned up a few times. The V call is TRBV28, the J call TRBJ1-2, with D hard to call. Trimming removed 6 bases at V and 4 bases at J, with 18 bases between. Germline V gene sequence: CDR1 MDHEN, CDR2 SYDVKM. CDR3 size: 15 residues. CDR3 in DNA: TGTGCCAGCAGCTCCTCAGGCCAAGGGAGCTATGGCTACACCTTC. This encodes CASSSSGQGSYGYTF.